This T cell receptor (beta chain) was profiled in a study of cytomegalovirus exposure and HLA in healthy donors. The study's findings and limits: Presence/absence analyses took donor sequencing depth as roughly uniform.

This clone was counted only a few times. Its specificity is unknown. Use of 60 Vbeta and 13 Jbeta primers characterized the PCR. Assay used: immunoSEQ multiplex PCR; TCRdb lists only in-frame clones, some missing. The table records about 160,000 clones, around four fifths of them present only once. The TCR sequence derives from a female donor in good health and CMV-seronegative. Sample: PBMCs.

The CDR3 spells CASSEKGFYGYTF. The CDR3 nucleotides are TGTGCCAGCAGTGAAAAGGGGTTCTATGGCTACACCTTC. This rearrangement joins TRBV2 to TRBJ1-2; D is possibly TRBD1 (5 bases). V gave up 2 bases and J gave up 4 bases, with 8 bases separating them. CDR3 length: 13 residues. Germline V gene sequence: CDR1 SNHLY, CDR2 FYNNEI. The full variable domain, with the rest looked up from reference TRBV2 and TRBJ1-2, is EPEVTQTPSHQVTQMGQEVILRCVPISNHLYFYWYRQILGQKVEFLVSFYNNEISEKSEIFDDQFSVERPDGSNFTLKIRSTKLEDSAMYFCASSEKGFYGYTFGSGTRLTVV.